This T cell receptor beta chain was observed in a study of cytomegalovirus exposure and HLA in healthy donors. Study-level points and caveats: Across HLA loci, a later analysis found differing TCR association rates, with DRB1 most and HLA-C fewest. A few CMV-associated chains were confirmed in vitro to be specific for CMV antigens.

A word on this clone: Its specificity is not known.

Healthy people donating bone marrow made up the donors. With 60 Vbeta and 13 Jbeta primers, the PCR was carried out. The table came from immunoSEQ multiplex PCR; TCRdb's copy has only in-frame clones and leaves some out. Among more than 250,000 clones listed, 80% to 90% were seen once. This sequence originates from a woman in her late teens or twenties in good health and CMV-seronegative. Sequenced material: PBMCs.

The CDR3 nucleotides are TGCGCCAGCGGACAGGGACTAACCGGGGAGCTGTTTTTT. Encoded protein: CASGQGLTGELFF. The chain is built from TRBV5-1 and TRBJ2-2; possible D gene TRBD1, 8 bases. V shed 7 bases and J shed 5 bases, with 12 bases lying between them. This CDR3 is built from 13 residues. Germline CDR1 reads SGHRS; CDR2 reads YFSETQ.